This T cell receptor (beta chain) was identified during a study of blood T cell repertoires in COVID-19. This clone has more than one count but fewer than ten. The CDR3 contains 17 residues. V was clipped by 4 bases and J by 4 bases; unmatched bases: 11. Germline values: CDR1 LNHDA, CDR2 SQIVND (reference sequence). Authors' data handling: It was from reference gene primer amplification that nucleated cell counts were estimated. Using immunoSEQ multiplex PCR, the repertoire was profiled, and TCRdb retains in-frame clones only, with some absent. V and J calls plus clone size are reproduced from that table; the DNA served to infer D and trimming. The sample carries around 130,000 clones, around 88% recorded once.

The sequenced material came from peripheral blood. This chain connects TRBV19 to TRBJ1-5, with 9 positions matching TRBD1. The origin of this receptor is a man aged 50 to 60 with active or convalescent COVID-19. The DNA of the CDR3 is TGTGCCAGTAGTAGAACCACAGGGGGCTTAGGGAATCAGCCCCAGCATTTT. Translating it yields CASSRTTGGLGNQPQHF.